Below, one TCR beta chain is given with its context. This clone is regarded as medium-sized (0.01 to 0.1%). Its antigen remains unidentified. No much larger clone is present one base from it, and per-base qualities are unavailable. Patients with autoimmune disease history or receiving systemic immunosuppression were excluded from the trial. Peripheral blood for TCR sequencing was drawn from every dose cohort at baseline, at cycle 4 day 1 and at cycle 7 day 1. The samples were drawn from a first-in-human, open-label, multicenter phase I dose-escalation trial of ivuxolimab. The trial enrolled adults with locally advanced or metastatic head and neck squamous cell, hepatocellular, melanoma or renal cell carcinoma. Before TCR sequencing, CD4+ and CD8+ T cells were separately sorted from peripheral blood. This record belongs to a study of OX40 agonist ivuxolimab in advanced cancers. General notes on the study: Ivuxolimab, which targeted the costimulatory receptor OX40 (CD134), was an agonistic, fully human IgG2 monoclonal antibody. In the dose-escalation cohort, 82.7% of patients were male, and the mean age was approximately 55 years, with a range of 23 to 79. Of the approximately 50 patients in dose escalation, about 20 had hepatocellular carcinoma, roughly 15 had melanoma, 9 had renal cell carcinoma and 9 had head and neck cancer. The monotherapy dose-escalation portion (N ≈ 50 patients) of the phase I ivuxolimab trial is reported in the paper. Three dose-escalation patients achieved partial responses, one with hepatocellular carcinoma and two with cutaneous melanoma. Patients were allowed to have had prior anti-PD-1, anti-PD-L1 or anti-CTLA-4 therapy, and around 43% of the dose-escalation patients had been treated with checkpoint inhibitors. Intravenous ivuxolimab was administered to patients every 2 weeks at six dose levels: 0.01, 0.1, 0.3, 1.5, 3 and 10 mg/kg. Peripheral TCRbeta sequencing aimed to test whether ivuxolimab altered TCR sequence diversity and caused clonal T-cell expansion.

The CDR3, from cysteine to phenylalanine, totals 15 residues. The sequence is cut down to CDR3 DNA, 45 bases in frame from base 1. At the junction V is shortened by 3 bases and J by 1 base; bases outside the gene matches: 2. The germline V gene (reference sequence) specifies LNHNV as CDR1 and YYDKDF as CDR2. What the work shows at the level of the full study, not this receptor alone: At doses of 0.1 to 3.0 mg/kg, clonal expansion of both CD4+ and CD8+ blood T cells was observed from baseline to week 6. On average, CD8+ T cells showed more expanded clones than CD4+ T cells after ivuxolimab. Low levels of normalized T-cell clonal expansion were also shown by some nonresponding patients. In the 0.1-3.0 mg/kg groups, partial responders had among the lowest normalized peripheral clonal expansion, particularly in CD8+ T cells. The antigen specificity of the peripheral T cells that underwent clonal expansion was not determined.

To sequence the TCRbeta CDR3 region, genomic DNA was isolated from the sorted cells. The immunoSEQ Assay was used to sequence the TCRbeta CDR3 regions. The immuneACCESS repertoire file appears here via TCRdb, limited to in-frame rearrangements. These files lack a portion of the clones; in checked studies, under half of the deficit traces to unresolved V genes, and the cause of the others is not known. The sample table holds fewer than 25,000 clones, of which about 83% were seen once. The ten most abundant clones make up under 9% of the sample. The clonotype was recovered from an adult with an advanced solid tumor such as melanoma, head and neck, liver or kidney cancer. The V gene is TRBV15 and the J gene is TRBJ2-7; 11 bases in the middle match TRBD1. This sample comprised CD4+ or CD8+ T cells sorted from blood, obtained in a trial of the OX40 agonist ivuxolimab. The CDR3 sequence is CATSSGTGGSYEQYF. Here is the DNA: TGTGCCACCAGCAGCGGGACAGGGGGGTCCTACGAGCAGTACTTC.